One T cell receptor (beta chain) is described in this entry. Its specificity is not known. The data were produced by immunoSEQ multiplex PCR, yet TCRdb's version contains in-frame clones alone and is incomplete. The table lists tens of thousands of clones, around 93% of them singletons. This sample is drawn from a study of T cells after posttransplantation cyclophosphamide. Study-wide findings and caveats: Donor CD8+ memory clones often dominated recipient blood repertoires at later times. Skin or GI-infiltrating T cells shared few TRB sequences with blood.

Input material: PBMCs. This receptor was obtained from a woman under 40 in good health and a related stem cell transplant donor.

This CDR3 reads CASSQGGGGAYNEQFF. The CDR3 DNA is TGTGCCAGCAGCCAAGGAGGAGGGGGGGCTTACAATGAGCAGTTCTTC. V is TRBV4-2 and J is TRBJ2-1; weak D call: TRBD2 (7 bases). CDR1 and CDR2 from the germline V gene are LGHNA and YNFKEQ. The CDR3 is made up of 16 amino acids. V dropped 1 base and J dropped 4 bases, with 14 bases sitting between them.